The T cell receptor beta chain under discussion was sequenced for a study of T cells in Graves' hyperthyroidism and ophthalmopathy. Study-level results: Most clonotypes that expanded in the thyroid above 0.001 also showed up in blood. Through a model of 13 V-J features, ophthalmopathy was separated from stable hyperthyroidism.

Details on this clonotype: The antigen is unknown. This may arise from a read error, as a much more abundant clone is one base away.

Regions amplified from RNA transcripts were the TCR beta CDR3 regions. HTBI primers were the set used in a first-round RT-PCR of the TCR CDR3. One entry per CDR3 protein results from TCRdb running MiXCR on the multiplex PCR reads. In the table there are a few hundred thousand distinct CDR3 sequences, 13% to 15% of which are singletons. For Graves' hyperthyroidism to be stable, ophthalmopathy could not progress within 18 months. Diagnoses used clinical symptoms, serum thyroxine and TRAb, thyroid ultrasound and orbital computed tomography. Sequenced material: blood. This TCR came from a woman in her late teens or twenties with Graves' hyperthyroidism.

The CDR3 region is CASSFRTSGSQSDTQYF. CDR3 in DNA: TGTGCCAGCAGCTTTAGAACTAGCGGGAGTCAATCAGATACGCAGTATTTT. The chain is built from TRBV7-3 and TRBJ2-3; TRBD2 matches 11 bases. The ends lost 3 bases at V and 4 bases at J; junction bases unmatched: 9. In germline, CDR1 is SGHTA, CDR2 FQGTGA. This CDR3 has 17 amino acids.